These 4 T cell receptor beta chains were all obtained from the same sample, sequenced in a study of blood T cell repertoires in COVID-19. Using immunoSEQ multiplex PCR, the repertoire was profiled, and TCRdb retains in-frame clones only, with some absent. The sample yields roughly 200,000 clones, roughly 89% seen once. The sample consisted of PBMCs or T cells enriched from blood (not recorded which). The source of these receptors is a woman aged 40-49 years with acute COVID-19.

CDR3 sequence reads: CASCPSGRVPLLGGTNEKLFF. CDR3 nucleotide sequence: TGTGCCAGCTGCCCGTCGGGAAGGGTACCTCTCCTAGGAGGAACTAATGAAAAACTGTTTTTT. The chain couples TRBV4-2 to TRBJ1-4, with no clear D. V lost 8 bases to trimming and J lost 1 base, with 32 bases between them. The CDR3 sequence is 21 residues long. Germline values: CDR1 LGHNA, CDR2 YNFKEQ.

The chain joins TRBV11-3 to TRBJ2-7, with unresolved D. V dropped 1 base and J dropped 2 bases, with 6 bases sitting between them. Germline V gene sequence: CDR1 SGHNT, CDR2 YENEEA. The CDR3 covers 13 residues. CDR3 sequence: CASSLGPTYEQYF. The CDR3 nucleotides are TGTGCCAGCAGCTTAGGCCCTACCTACGAGCAGTACTTC.

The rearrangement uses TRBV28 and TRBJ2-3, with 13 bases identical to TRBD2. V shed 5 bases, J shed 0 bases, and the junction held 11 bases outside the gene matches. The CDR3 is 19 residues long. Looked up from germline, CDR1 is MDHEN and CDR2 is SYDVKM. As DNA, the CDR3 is TGTGCCAGCAGTCTTTCCGGGACTAGCGGGACTACTAGCACAGATACGCAGTATTTT. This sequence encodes CASSLSGTSGTTSTDTQYF. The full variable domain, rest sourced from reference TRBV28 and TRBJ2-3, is DVKVTQSSRYLVKRTGEKVFLECVQDMDHENMFWYRQDPGLGLRLIYFSYDVKMKEKGDIPEGYSVSREKKERFSLILESASTNQTSMYLCASSLSGTSGTTSTDTQYFGPGTRLTVL.

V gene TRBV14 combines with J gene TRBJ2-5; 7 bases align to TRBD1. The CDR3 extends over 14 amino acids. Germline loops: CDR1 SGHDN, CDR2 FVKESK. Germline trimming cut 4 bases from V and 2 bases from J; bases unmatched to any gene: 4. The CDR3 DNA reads TGTGCCAGCAGCCGGCGACAGGGACAAGAGACCCAGTACTTC. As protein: CASSRRQGQETQYF. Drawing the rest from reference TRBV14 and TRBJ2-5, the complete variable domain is EAGVTQFPSHSVIEKGQTVTLRCDPISGHDNLYWYRRVMGKEIKFLLHFVKESKQDESGMPNNRFLAERTGGTYSTLKVQPAELEDSGVYFCASSRRQGQETQYFGPGTRLLVL.